These T cell receptor beta chains were read from a single sample in a study of breast tumors, draining lymph nodes, adjacent tissues. TCRdb independently ran MiXCR on the multiplex PCR reads; one entry per CDR3 protein. The table shows 200,000 to 250,000 distinct CDR3 sequences, with 34% occurring only once. Sequencing was done on a sample of axillary lymph node tissue. The source is a female donor with breast cancer. Some clones in this sample may be carry-over from other donors' samples. Both conserved end residues are part of each CDR3. A D gene is named only where the DNA matches it firmly. The listing skips clone size in some rows; elsewhere it reads once, few, many or a size class.

j_call	clone_size	cdr3_length	d_call	v_call	cdr3_aa	cdr3_nt
TRBJ1-1	few	13	TRBD1	TRBV2	CASSRQGATEAFF	TGTGCCAGCAGTCGACAGGGGGCGACTGAAGCTTTCTTT
TRBJ1-2	NA	15	NA	TRBV6-6	CASSHEQGSYYGYTF	TGTGCCAGCAGTCACGAGCAGGGCTCGTACTATGGCTACACCTTC
TRBJ2-7	many	14	NA	TRBV9	CASSVRESSYEQYF	TGTGCCAGCAGCGTACGCGAGAGCTCCTACGAGCAGTACTTC
TRBJ1-2	many	13	NA	TRBV2	CASTPANNYGYTF	TGTGCCAGCACCCCAGCAAATAACTATGGCTACACCTTC
TRBJ2-6	once	18	TRBD2	TRBV7-2	CASRPGTSGSIGANVLTF	TGTGCCAGCAGACCCGGGACTAGCGGGAGTATTGGGGCCAACGTCCTGACTTTC
TRBJ2-7	NA	13	NA	TRBV9	CASSGRVAYEQYF	TGTGCCAGCAGCGGCAGGGTGGCTTACGAGCAGTACTTC
TRBJ1-1	NA	15	NA	TRBV7-9	CASSLDPGVNTEAFF	TGTGCCAGCAGCTTAGATCCGGGCGTGAACACTGAAGCTTTCTTT
TRBJ1-6	NA	18	NA	TRBV7-3	CASSFFPSGGGGGSPLHF	TGTGCCAGCAGCTTCTTTCCGAGCGGCGGAGGGGGTGGTTCACCCCTCCACTTT
TRBJ1-5	NA	15	NA	TRBV25-1	CASSASQTGGQPQHF	TGTGCCAGCAGTGCTAGCCAAACCGGAGGGCAGCCCCAGCATTTT
TRBJ1-1	NA	15	NA	TRBV12-3/TRBV12-4	CASSPPDSLSTEAFF	TGTGCCAGCAGTCCCCCGGACAGCCTTAGCACTGAAGCTTTCTTT
TRBJ2-3	NA	13	TRBD2	TRBV7-8	CASGLAGGNTQYF	TGTGCCAGTGGACTAGCGGGAGGAAATACGCAGTATTTT
TRBJ2-2	NA	15	NA	TRBV25-1	CASSLAFKLTGELFF	TGTGCCAGCAGTCTAGCCTTTAAGCTGACCGGAGAGCTGTTTTTT
TRBJ2-7	many	15	TRBD1	TRBV6-1	CASTEPRTGGYEQYF	TGTGCCAGCACGGAACCCAGGACAGGGGGCTACGAGCAGTACTTC
TRBJ1-5	NA	17	TRBD1	TRBV6-2/TRBV6-3	CASSSNTRTGTSQPQHF	TGTGCCAGCAGTTCCAATACCAGGACAGGAACCTCTCAGCCCCAGCATTTT
TRBJ2-7	NA	15	TRBD1	TRBV6-4	CASSPAGQGYHEQYF	TGTGCCAGCAGTCCAGCGGGACAGGGGTACCACGAGCAGTACTTC
TRBJ2-1	NA	14	NA	TRBV20-1	CSASQDGGGATQYF	TGCAGTGCTAGCCAGGACGGGGGTGGGGCTACGCAGTATTTC
TRBJ1-5	once	19	TRBD1	TRBV19	CASSVLGNRGQGGGQPQHF	TGTGCCAGTAGTGTCCTCGGAAACAGGGGGCAAGGCGGGGGTCAGCCCCAGCATTTT
TRBJ2-3	NA	13	NA	TRBV7-9	CASSLWGTDTQYF	TGTGCCAGCAGCTTATGGGGGACAGATACGCAGTATTTT
TRBJ2-1	many	15	TRBD2	TRBV7-8	CASSNGLAGYNEQFF	TGTGCCAGCAGCAACGGACTAGCGGGATACAATGAGCAGTTCTTC
TRBJ1-4	many	15	NA	TRBV4-1	CASSPPGQTNEKLFF	TGCGCCAGCAGCCCTCCAGGACAAACTAATGAAAAACTGTTTTTT
TRBJ2-3	few	14	TRBD1	TRBV6-5	CASNPGQLIDTQYF	TGTGCCAGCAACCCGGGACAGCTAATTGATACGCAGTATTTT
TRBJ1-5	many	13	NA	TRBV19	CASSIVAGRPQHF	TGTGCCAGTAGTATAGTAGCGGGTCGGCCCCAGCATTTT
TRBJ2-5	many	17	NA	TRBV12-3/TRBV12-4	CASSLVVAGSGQETQYF	TGTGCCAGCAGTTTAGTGGTCGCCGGGTCGGGCCAAGAGACCCAGTACTTC
TRBJ2-1	many	15	NA	TRBV11-3	CASSLDSGVGGEQFF	TGTGCCAGCAGCTTAGATTCGGGGGTTGGGGGTGAGCAGTTCTTC
TRBJ2-2	few	14	TRBD2	TRBV9	CAGTAGLVPGELFF	TGTGCCGGCACGGCGGGACTAGTGCCCGGGGAGCTGTTTTTT
TRBJ2-3	many	14	NA	TRBV6-5	CASSYSEGTDTQYF	TGTGCCAGCAGTTACTCGGAGGGGACAGATACGCAGTATTTT
TRBJ2-7	many	11	NA	TRBV20-1	CSARGPTGKYF	TGCAGTGCTAGAGGTCCGACAGGAAAGTACTTC
TRBJ2-5	many	15	NA	TRBV28	CASSSSQTGQETQYF	TGTGCCAGCAGTTCCTCCCAGACAGGACAAGAGACCCAGTACTTC
TRBJ1-2	once	19	NA	TRBV5-1	CASSLGQDNGAKNDYGYTF	TGCGCCAGCAGCTTGGGGCAGGACAATGGAGCCAAAAATGACTATGGCTACACCTTC
TRBJ2-7	NA	19	TRBD2	TRBV6-2/TRBV6-3	CTSSGRVPSSGSQPYEQYF	TGTACCAGCAGTGGGAGAGTCCCTAGTAGCGGGAGCCAACCCTACGAGCAGTACTTC
TRBJ1-3	many	15	NA	TRBV19	CASSSGTSRGNTIYF	TGTGCCAGTAGTAGCGGGACCTCCAGGGGAAACACCATATATTTT
TRBJ2-7	many	12	NA	TRBV6-5	CASSFTGREQYF	TGTGCCAGCAGTTTTACAGGGAGGGAGCAGTACTTC
TRBJ1-6	NA	12	TRBD1	TRBV2	CASSGSGTGSDF	TGTGCCAGCAGCGGATCCGGGACAGGGAGTGACTTT
TRBJ2-7	NA	16	NA	TRBV24-1	CASSLMGGQSSYEQYF	TGTGCCAGCAGTTTGATGGGGGGACAGAGCTCCTACGAGCAGTACTTC
TRBJ1-5	many	13	NA	TRBV2	CASSDDSNQPQHF	TGTGCCAGCAGTGACGATAGCAATCAGCCCCAGCATTTT
TRBJ2-1	many	16	TRBD2	TRBV4-2	CASSQEVGTSGGEQFF	TGTGCCAGCAGCCAAGAAGTAGGGACTAGCGGAGGTGAGCAGTTCTTC
TRBJ2-5	many	11	NA	TRBV10-3	CAISDAETQYF	TGTGCCATCAGTGACGCGGAGACCCAGTACTTC
TRBJ2-2	NA	15	NA	TRBV7-8	CASSLWTVGLRELFF	TGTGCCAGCAGCCTATGGACAGTTGGGCTGAGGGAGCTGTTTTTT
TRBJ1-2	NA	16	NA	TRBV6-5	CASSYSGPNTNYGYTF	TGTGCCAGCAGTTACTCCGGACCAAATACTAACTATGGCTACACCTTC
TRBJ2-2	many	17	TRBD2	TRBV7-2	CASSLMAGGGAAGELFF	TGTGCCAGCAGCTTAATGGCGGGCGGGGGGGCCGCCGGGGAGCTGTTTTTT
TRBJ2-3	many	16	TRBD1	TRBV5-1	CASSITTGVQGDTQYF	TGCGCCAGCAGCATTACTACAGGGGTCCAGGGGGATACGCAGTATTTT
TRBJ2-7	many	15	NA	TRBV19	CASSIDDGSGNEQYF	TGTGCCAGTAGTATAGACGATGGGTCCGGCAACGAGCAGTACTTC
TRBJ1-2	NA	15	NA	TRBV5-1	CASSTDRGGRNGYTF	TGCGCCAGCAGCACCGACCGGGGGGGACGGAATGGCTACACCTTC